One sample yielded the 12 T cell receptor beta chains listed below, sequenced in a study of CD8+CD57+ T cells in acquired aplastic anemia. It was genomic DNA that served as the template for profiling TCR beta VDJ and CDR3. Each CDR3 protein gets one entry after TCRdb re-called the reads with MiXCR. Of 100,000 to 150,000 distinct CDR3 sequences listed, almost 40% are singletons. Sequencing involved patients with CD8+CD57+ cell expansion previously shown by flow cytometry. The sample consisted of sorted CD4+, CD8+, or CD8+CD57+ T cells (not recorded which) from PBMCs. These receptors were taken from a human donor with aplastic anemia.

As for this clonotype: This may stem from a read error, because a much larger clone lies one nucleotide away. The chain uses TRBV6-2 or TRBV6-3 and TRBJ2-3, with 8 bases lining up with TRBD1. The CDR3 has 13 residues. The germline V gene encodes CDR1 MNHEY and CDR2 SVGEGT. The CDR3 protein is CPSRKTGADTQYF. CDR3 DNA sequence: TGTCCCAGCAGAAAGACAGGGGCAGATACGCAGTATTTT.

This clonotype was seen at least ten times. The chain is built from TRBV6-5 and TRBJ2-7, with no clear D. The V end lost 0 bases, the J end lost 0 bases, and 6 bases lay between the germline ends. The CDR3 loop spans 14 amino acids. The V gene's germline CDR1 is MNHEY and CDR2 SVGAGI. The CDR3 DNA reads TGTGCCAGCAGTTACTCCCGCGGCTCCTACGAGCAGTACTTC. Translated, it gives CASSYSRGSYEQYF.

This clonotype has ten or more counts. V is TRBV5-1 and J is TRBJ2-1; D gene ambiguous. This CDR3 contains 12 residues. The V gene's germline CDR1 is SGHRS and CDR2 YFSETQ. The V end was cut by 7 bases, the J end by 8 bases, with 13 bases between. DNA for the CDR3: TGCGCCAGCTCCCGAACTCTGGATGAGCAGTTCTTC. Residues: CASSRTLDEQFF.

The chain couples TRBV24-1 to TRBJ1-5, with TRBD1 matching 7 bases. Germline CDR1 reads KGHDR; CDR2 reads SFDVKD. The CDR3 loop spans 14 amino acids. J lost 7 bases, V lost 3 bases, and 5 bases had no gene match. The CDR3 loop reads CATSDEGGRQPQHF. CDR3 nucleotide sequence: TGTGCCACCAGTGATGAAGGGGGCAGGCAGCCCCAGCATTTT.

The gene calls are TRBV19 and TRBJ2-3, with 7 bases aligning to TRBD2. Germline V gives CDR1 LNHDA, CDR2 SQIVND (reference sequence). V trimming: 4 bases; J trimming: 15 bases; junction bases outside the gene matches: 7. The CDR3 contains 11 residues. The chain's CDR3 is CASSTPGGYYF. The DNA for the CDR3 is TGTGCCAGTAGTACTCCGGGAGGCTACTATTTT. Full variable domain (rest looked up from reference TRBV19 and TRBJ2-3): DGGITQSPKYLFRKEGQNVTLSCEQNLNHDAMYWYRQDPGQGLRLIYYSQIVNDFQKGDIAEGYSVSREKKESFPLTVTSAQKNPTAFYLCASSTPGGYYFGPGTRLTVL.

This clonotype was seen a handful of times. The chain is built from TRBV19 and TRBJ2-7; TRBD2 agrees at 9 bases. The V and J ends lost 2 bases and 5 bases, in that order; junction bases with no gene match: 7. The germline V gene encodes CDR1 LNHDA and CDR2 SQIVND (reference sequence). The CDR3 has 15 residues. Written as DNA, the CDR3 is TGTGCCAGTAGTATACAGGCTAGCGGGACCAACGAGCAGTACTTC. Translating it yields CASSIQASGTNEQYF. The full variable domain, with the rest looked up from reference TRBV19 and TRBJ2-7, is DGGITQSPKYLFRKEGQNVTLSCEQNLNHDAMYWYRQDPGQGLRLIYYSQIVNDFQKGDIAEGYSVSREKKESFPLTVTSAQKNPTAFYLCASSIQASGTNEQYFGPGTRLTVT.

This clonotype was counted at least ten times. V usage is TRBV19 and J usage is TRBJ1-1, with D tentatively TRBD1 (6 bases). CDR1 is LNHDA and CDR2 is SQIVND in the germline V gene (reference sequence). This CDR3 has 15 residues. With 2 bases removed from V and 1 base from J, the gap between germline ends came to 11 bases. The CDR3 DNA reads TGTGCCAGTAGTATAAGGGGGGATCGGAACACTGAAGCTTTCTTT. This gives the protein CASSIRGDRNTEAFF. Full variable domain (rest looked up from reference TRBV19 and TRBJ1-1): DGGITQSPKYLFRKEGQNVTLSCEQNLNHDAMYWYRQDPGQGLRLIYYSQIVNDFQKGDIAEGYSVSREKKESFPLTVTSAQKNPTAFYLCASSIRGDRNTEAFFGQGTRLTVV.

This chain connects TRBV29-1 to TRBJ1-2; a weak D match, TRBD1 (5 bases). CDR3 length: 11 residues. V was cut by 7 bases and J by 7 bases, with 13 bases left in between. CDR1 is SQVTM and CDR2 is ANQGSEA in the germline V gene. CDR3 loop: CSGAGGSGYTF. DNA of the CDR3: TGCAGCGGTGCTGGGGGTTCTGGCTACACCTTC.

The chain joins TRBV6-5 to TRBJ2-1; a weak D match, TRBD2 (6 bases). The ends were cut back, 4 bases at V and 7 bases at J, with 17 bases in the middle. This CDR3 has 15 residues. The germline V gene encodes CDR1 MNHEY and CDR2 SVGAGI. CDR3 bases: TGTGCCAGCAGTTGGGGATGGGACTCAGGTAATGAGCAGTTCTTC. Amino acids: CASSWGWDSGNEQFF.

The gene calls are TRBV20-1 and TRBJ2-3, with D unclear. This CDR3 region has 13 residues. The ends were cut back, 2 bases at V and 3 bases at J, with 9 bases in the middle. The germline V gene encodes CDR1 DFQATT and CDR2 SNEGSKA (reference sequence). The CDR3 DNA is TGCAGTGCTAGACCAGAAGCGACAGATACGCAGTATTTT. Its translation is CSARPEATDTQYF.

This clonotype was counted at least ten times. This rearrangement joins TRBV12-3 or TRBV12-4 to TRBJ1-5; D remains unclear. V gave up 1 base and J gave up 12 bases, with 16 bases separating them. This CDR3 has 14 amino acids. CDR3: CASSLGADMSLQHF. DNA for the CDR3: TGTGCCAGCAGTTTAGGGGCCGACATGTCACTCCAGCATTTT.

At least ten counts were recorded for this clonotype. The rearrangement joins TRBV7-9 to TRBJ2-7; 9 nucleotides line up with TRBD1. The CDR3 sequence is 15 residues long. Germline CDR1 is SEHNR and CDR2 is FQNEAQ (reference sequence). V was clipped by 4 bases and J by 1 base; unmatched bases: 5. The CDR3: CASSSGQGSSYEQYF. CDR3 nucleotides: TGTGCCAGCAGCTCTGGACAGGGGAGTTCCTACGAGCAGTACTTC.